These 31 T cell receptor beta chains came from one sample sequenced in a study of CD8+CD57+ T cells in acquired aplastic anemia. Profiling that covered TCR beta VDJ and CDR3 relied on genomic DNA as its template. Each CDR3 protein is one row after TCRdb ran MiXCR on the reads. The table lists 100,000 to 150,000 distinct CDR3 sequences, almost 40% of them singletons. Patients included in sequencing had previously demonstrated CD8+CD57+ cell expansion by flow cytometry. What was sequenced was sorted CD4+, CD8+, or CD8+CD57+ T cells (not recorded which) from PBMCs. These TCRs come from a human donor with aplastic anemia.

This clonotype has a count of ten or more. This chain connects TRBV20-1 to TRBJ1-5; the D gene is possibly TRBD1 (6 bases). Trimming removed 0 bases from V and 7 bases from J, with 22 bases in between. The CDR3 runs 17 residues. Germline CDR1 and CDR2: DFQATT and SNEGSKA (reference sequence). DNA of the CDR3: TGCAGTGCTAGAGATCGGTCACAGGGACGCGGAGAGCAGCCCCAGCATTTT. Its translation: CSARDRSQGRGEQPQHF.

The chain couples TRBV4-1 to TRBJ2-1, with a possible D match to TRBD1 (5 bases). The germline gives CDR1 MGHRA, CDR2 YSYEKL. The CDR3 totals 17 residues. Trimming pared 0 bases from V and 0 bases from J, leaving 12 bases between. In nucleotides, the CDR3 is TGCGCCAGCAGCCAAGATAGCCTGACAGTCTCCTACAATGAGCAGTTCTTC. It codes for CASSQDSLTVSYNEQFF.

This clonotype came up a few times. The chain links TRBV2 to TRBJ2-7; D call uncertain. This CDR3 contains 13 residues. Germline-derived CDR1 and CDR2 are SNHLY and FYNNEI. V gave up 2 bases and J gave up 3 bases, with 8 bases separating them. In DNA, the CDR3 is TGTGCCAGCAGTGAACTCTCCAACTACGAGCAGTACTTC. This gives the protein CASSELSNYEQYF.

This clonotype was observed at least ten times. CDR3 DNA sequence: TGTGCCAGCAGAGCTAGCACAGATACGCAGTATTTT. As protein: CASRASTDTQYF. The chain is built from TRBV12-3 or TRBV12-4 and TRBJ2-3; D is uncertain. CDR3 length: 12 amino acids. V was trimmed by 6 bases and J by 0 bases, leaving 4 bases between them.

This clonotype was observed many times. The rearrangement joins TRBV15 to TRBJ2-5; D perhaps matches TRBD2 (6 bases). Germline CDR1 and CDR2: LNHNV and YYDKDF (reference sequence). CDR3 size: 16 residues. Trimming removed 1 base at V and 7 bases at J, with 19 bases between. The CDR3 protein is CATSRGGGALIGTQYF. The CDR3 nucleotides are TGTGCCACCAGCAGAGGTGGAGGGGCCTTGATTGGGACCCAGTACTTC. Based on the CDR3 plus reference TRBV15 and TRBJ2-5, the full variable domain is DAMVIQNPRYQVTQFGKPVTLSCSQTLNHNVMYWYQQKSSQAPKLLFHYYDKDFNNEADTPDNFQSRRPNTSFCFLDIRSPGLGDTAMYLCATSRGGGALIGTQYFGPGTRLLVL.

This clonotype was found many times. This chain links TRBV11-1 with TRBJ2-1, with 11 bases matching TRBD2. Germline CDR1 reads SGHAT; CDR2 reads FQDESV (reference sequence). The CDR3 is made up of 20 amino acids. Germline trimming cut 1 base from V and 0 bases from J; bases unmatched to any gene: 11. CDR3 amino acids: CASSLGLAGGRSSSYNEQFF. Here the CDR3 DNA reads TGTGCCAGCAGCTTAGGGCTAGCGGGGGGCAGATCCAGCTCCTACAATGAGCAGTTCTTC. Using reference TRBV11-1 and TRBJ2-1 for the parts outside the CDR3, the full variable domain is EAEVAQSPRYKITEKSQAVAFWCDPISGHATLYWYRQILGQGPELLVQFQDESVVDDSQLPKDRFSAERLKGVDSTLKIQPAELGDSAMYLCASSLGLAGGRSSSYNEQFFGPGTRLTVL.

This clonotype was counted only a few times. This clone may be a read error of a much larger clone one base away. The CDR3 coding sequence is TGTGCCAGCAGCTTGGCCGGAGTCGGTTTCTACGGGCAGTACTTC. Translation gives CASSLAGVGFYGQYF. The chain employs TRBV5-8 and TRBJ2-7; D is unclear. The CDR3 runs to 15 residues. Germline V lookup: CDR1 SGHTS, CDR2 YDEGEE. The variable domain in full, completed from reference TRBV5-8 and TRBJ2-7, reads EAGVTQSPTHLIKTRGQQATLRCSPISGHTSVYWYQQALGLGLQFLLWYDEGEERNRGNFPPRFSGRQFPNYSSELNVNALELEDSALYLCASSLAGVGFYGQYFGPGTRLTVT.

In its sample, this clonotype was seen many times. The gene calls are TRBV27 and TRBJ1-6, with a possible D match to TRBD1 (5 bases). This CDR3 spans 15 amino acids. CDR1 and CDR2 from the germline V gene are MNHEY and SMNVEV (reference sequence). V lost 4 bases and J 9 bases, leaving 16 bases between the germline ends. This CDR3 reads CASSWQWGVGSPLHF. DNA of the CDR3: TGTGCCAGCAGTTGGCAGTGGGGCGTGGGTTCACCCCTCCACTTT.

This clonotype showed up many times. The genes are TRBV7-8 and TRBJ2-7; D not certain. This CDR3 has 13 amino acids. CDR1 and CDR2 from the germline V gene are SGHVS and FQNEAQ. V was trimmed by 5 bases and J by 4 bases, leaving 12 bases between them. The CDR3 DNA is TGTGCCAGCAGCCTAACTCTAGAGTACGAGCAGTACGTC. Its translation is CASSLTLEYEQYV.

The chain joins TRBV11-3 to TRBJ2-5; 16 bases line up with TRBD2. Germline trimming cut 5 bases from V and 4 bases from J; bases unmatched to any gene: 7. CDR1 and CDR2 from the germline V gene are SGHNT and YENEEA. CDR3 length equals 17 residues. The CDR3 coding sequence is TGTGCCAGCAGCCCTCCGGGACTAGCGGGGGGGCTAGAGACCCAGTACTTC. It is translated as CASSPPGLAGGLETQYF.

The chain is built from TRBV20-1 and TRBJ2-5, with a tentative D call TRBD2 (6 bases). The CDR3 runs 14 residues. V gave up 5 bases and J gave up 4 bases, with 17 bases separating them. Germline CDR1 and CDR2: DFQATT and SNEGSKA (reference sequence). The CDR3 loop reads CSAWSGQGGETQYF. Here the CDR3 DNA reads TGCAGTGCTTGGTCCGGGCAGGGAGGAGAGACCCAGTACTTC.

In this sample, this clonotype turned up a few times. The genes are TRBV7-9 and TRBJ2-4; no firm D call. CDR1 is SEHNR, CDR2 FQNEAQ, per germline (reference sequence). Trimming cost V 1 base and J 3 bases, with 16 bases left between them. The CDR3 sequence is 17 residues long. CDR3 loop: CASSLGIVIEDKNIQYF. CDR3 nucleotide sequence: TGTGCCAGCAGCTTAGGTATTGTTATAGAGGACAAAAACATTCAGTACTTC.

This clonotype was counted between two and nine times. This CDR3 is missing its conserved last phenylalanine or tryptophan, likely due to a read error. The chain uses TRBV14 and TRBJ2-5; possibly TRBD1 for D (5 bases). There are 15 residues in the CDR3. Germline CDR1 reads SGHDN; CDR2 reads FVKESK. V lost 3 bases, J lost 3 bases, and 14 bases lay in between. DNA for the CDR3: TGTGCCAGCAGCCACCGACTTAGGGGTAAAGAGACCCAGTACCTC. As protein: CASSHRLRGKETQYL.

This clonotype was counted a few times. The chain is built from TRBV12-3 or TRBV12-4 and TRBJ2-1; D not resolved. The CDR3 is 13 amino acids. V lost 3 bases, J lost 6 bases, and 9 bases lay in between. In DNA, the CDR3 is TGTGCCAGCAGTTTCCGCCGGTTCAATGAGCAGTTCTTC. Residues: CASSFRRFNEQFF.

The chain is built from TRBV6-1 and TRBJ2-1, with D possibly TRBD2 on 5 matching bases. Germline CDR1 MNHNS, CDR2 SASEGT. V lost 7 bases, J lost 12 bases, and 25 bases lay in between. CDR3 length equals 15 residues. CDR3 region: CASTETPRTAARQFF. For the CDR3, the DNA is TGTGCCAGCACCGAAACCCCCCGGACTGCGGCTCGGCAGTTCTTC.

The genes are TRBV6-1 and TRBJ1-1; D gene ambiguous. Per the germline V gene, CDR1 is MNHNS and CDR2 is SASEGT. This CDR3 spans 15 amino acids. Deletions cut 5 bases from V and 0 bases from J, with 13 bases between. Here the CDR3 DNA reads TGTGCCAGCAGTACCCCTTCGGGGTTGAACACTGAAGCTTTCTTT. It encodes CASSTPSGLNTEAFF.

Many counts were recorded for this clonotype. The chain employs TRBV25-1 and TRBJ2-7, with a weak D call TRBD2 (5 bases). V lost 4 bases and J 2 bases, leaving 18 bases between the germline ends. The CDR3 length is 16 residues. Looked up from germline, CDR1 is MGHDK and CDR2 is SYGVNS. The CDR3: CASSADIAKRTYEQYV. DNA of the CDR3: TGTGCCAGCAGTGCAGACATCGCCAAGCGGACCTACGAGCAGTACGTC.

Comments on this clonotype: A clone one base away is much larger, so this may be a read error. V and J are TRBV20-1 and TRBJ1-1; a weak D match, TRBD1 (5 bases). V dropped 0 bases and J dropped 3 bases, with 11 bases sitting between them. The V gene's germline CDR1 is DFQATT and CDR2 SNEGSKA (reference sequence). The CDR3 runs to 14 residues. CDR3 protein: CSARDVRADTEAFF. In DNA, the CDR3 is TGCAGTGCTAGAGACGTCAGGGCGGACACTGAAGCTTTCTTT.

V and J are TRBV9 and TRBJ2-1; 14 bases agree with TRBD2. Trimming at V came to 0 bases and at J to 7 bases, leaving 9 bases not matched to a gene. The CDR3 runs to 18 residues. The germline gives CDR1 SGDLS, CDR2 YYNGEE. CDR3 protein: CASSVVGTSGSSVNEQFF. The CDR3 DNA sequence: TGTGCCAGCAGCGTAGTAGGGACTAGCGGGAGTAGTGTTAATGAGCAGTTCTTC.

This chain uses TRBV7-2 with TRBJ2-7, with no clear D. V lost 0 bases and J 3 bases, leaving 6 bases between the germline ends. Germline-derived CDR1 and CDR2 are SGHTA and FQGNSA. This CDR3 region has 13 residues. This CDR3 reads CASSLAPDYEQYF. DNA for the CDR3: TGTGCCAGCAGCTTAGCACCTGACTACGAGCAGTACTTC.

This clonotype was seen ten or more times. A much bigger clone sits one base away, suggesting this may be a read error. The final CDR3 position lacks the conserved phenylalanine or tryptophan, pointing to a likely read error. The chain links TRBV2 to TRBJ2-7; tentatively, D is TRBD2 (5 bases). Trimming removed 1 base from V and 0 bases from J, with 10 bases in between. The germline gives CDR1 SNHLY, CDR2 FYNNEI. CDR3 length equals 15 residues. The CDR3 region has the DNA TGTGCCAGCAGTGAAGTGGCGGGCCACTCCTACGAGCAGTACGCC. It translates to CASSEVAGHSYEQYA.

In this sample, this clonotype turned up many times. CDR3 bases: TGTGCCAGCAGCCTGGGGAGTTCTAGCACAGATACGCAGTATTTT. This encodes CASSLGSSSTDTQYF. The chain uses TRBV11-2 and TRBJ2-3; D possibly corresponds to TRBD2 (5 bases). The CDR3 extends over 15 amino acids. Germline V gives CDR1 SGHAT, CDR2 FQNNGV. The V and J ends lost 5 bases and 0 bases respectively, with 12 bases between them.

V is TRBV2 and J is TRBJ2-7; tentative D call: TRBD2 (6 bases). Germline values: CDR1 SNHLY, CDR2 FYNNEI. The CDR3 length is 13 residues. V dropped 8 bases and J dropped 2 bases, with 13 bases sitting between them. The CDR3 DNA sequence: TGTGCCAGCGGTCGGGACTCCCCCTACGAGCAGTACTTC. Its protein product is CASGRDSPYEQYF. Full variable domain (missing parts from reference TRBV2 and TRBJ2-7): EPEVTQTPSHQVTQMGQEVILRCVPISNHLYFYWYRQILGQKVEFLVSFYNNEISEKSEIFDDQFSVERPDGSNFTLKIRSTKLEDSAMYFCASGRDSPYEQYFGPGTRLTVT.

Ten or more counts support this clonotype. J is TRBJ2-3 and V is TRBV25-1, with D perhaps matching TRBD2 (5 bases). The V and J ends lost 6 bases and 2 bases respectively, with 15 bases between them. This CDR3 is 15 amino acids long. Per germline, CDR1 MGHDK and CDR2 SYGVNS. The CDR3: CASRSQQRLTDTQYF. For the CDR3, the DNA is TGTGCCAGCAGGAGCCAACAGCGGCTCACAGATACGCAGTATTTT.

This clonotype appeared many times. The J gene is TRBJ2-7, the V gene TRBV6-1, with 8 bases matching TRBD1. This CDR3 comprises 15 residues. V lost 7 bases to trimming and J lost 0 bases; unmatched junction nucleotides: 8. Germline loops: CDR1 MNHNS, CDR2 SASEGT. CDR3 bases: TGTGCCAGCACCCCTGCAGGGGGCCTCTCCTACGAGCAGTACTTC. This codes for CASTPAGGLSYEQYF.

This clonotype was recorded many times. V is TRBV6-2 or TRBV6-3 and J is TRBJ2-2; the D is unclear. CDR3 length: 13 residues. The germline V gene has CDR1 MNHEY and CDR2 SVGEGT. V was trimmed by 4 bases and J by 5 bases, leaving 8 bases between them. Here the CDR3 DNA reads TGTGCCAGCAGTTTAAGAGCGACCGGGGAGCTGTTTTTT. As protein: CASSLRATGELFF.

The chain uses TRBV11-2 and TRBJ2-3; a weak D match, TRBD1 (7 bases). The CDR3 is 16 amino acids. Deletions cut 5 bases from V and 0 bases from J, with 15 bases between. The germline gives CDR1 SGHAT, CDR2 FQNNGV. CDR3 sequence (DNA): TGTGCCAGCAGCGCGCGACAGGGAGGTAGCACAGATACGCAGTATTTT. This codes for CASSARQGGSTDTQYF.

The CDR3 loop reads CSARVRYLNTIYF. The CDR3 nucleotides are TGCAGTGCTAGGGTCCGATACTTAAACACCATATATTTT. V usage is TRBV20-1 and J usage is TRBJ1-3; D is ambiguous. The CDR3 covers 13 residues. Germline values: CDR1 DFQATT, CDR2 SNEGSKA (reference sequence). Deletions cut 3 bases from V and 6 bases from J, with 12 bases between.

This sequence joins TRBV6-2 or TRBV6-3 and TRBJ1-3; D perhaps matches TRBD1 (6 bases). Deletions cut 3 bases from V and 0 bases from J, with 21 bases between. The CDR3 is 19 amino acids. Germline V gives CDR1 MNHEY, CDR2 SVGEGT. CDR3 nucleotide sequence: TGTGCCAGCAGTTATCGTGCGATTTTGACAGGCCCCTCTGGAAACACCATATATTTT. It codes for CASSYRAILTGPSGNTIYF.

Ten or more counts support this clonotype. The chain combines TRBV5-6 with TRBJ2-7, with 9 bases identical to TRBD1. Germline lookup yields CDR1 SGHDT and CDR2 YYEEEE. The V and J ends lost 2 bases and 2 bases, in that order; junction bases with no gene match: 2. The CDR3 is made up of 14 amino acids. The CDR3 DNA is TGTGCCAGCAGCTTACAGGGGGCAGCCTACGAGCAGTACGTC. Amino acid sequence: CASSLQGAAYEQYV.

The V call is TRBV5-4, the J call TRBJ1-1; D remains ambiguous. This CDR3 region has 15 residues. Deletions cut 0 bases from V and 5 bases from J, with 14 bases between. Germline V gives CDR1 SGHNT, CDR2 YYREEE (reference sequence). CDR3 loop: CASSLAVGARTEAFF. DNA of the CDR3: TGTGCCAGCAGCTTGGCCGTGGGAGCCCGGACTGAAGCTTTCTTT.